This TCR beta chain was profiled in a study of blood T cell repertoires in COVID-19. In the authors' workflow: Amplified reference gene primers provided the basis for estimating nucleated cell counts. Sequencing was performed with immunoSEQ multiplex PCR; in TCRdb, only in-frame clones are kept and a portion is missing. That table furnishes V, J and clone size, whereas the DNA furnished D and trimming. In the table there are some 300,000 clones, 85% to 90% of which are singletons. In germline, CDR1 is LNHDA, CDR2 SQIVND (reference sequence). The length of the CDR3 is 15 residues. V gave up 5 bases and J gave up 3 bases, with 17 bases separating them. Recruitment covered roughly 22 US areas and drew participants whose ages spanned about 18 to 100 years.

J is TRBJ2-7 and V is TRBV19, with D tentatively TRBD2 (6 bases). Sequencing was performed on PBMCs or T cells enriched from blood (not recorded which). The TCR originated in a woman aged 55-70 years in a cohort exposed to, infected with or recovered from COVID-19 (not recorded which). The CDR3 loop reads CASSLALLGGYEQYF. In DNA form, the CDR3 reads TGTGCCAGTAGTCTGGCCCTCTTGGGGGGCTACGAGCAGTACTTC.